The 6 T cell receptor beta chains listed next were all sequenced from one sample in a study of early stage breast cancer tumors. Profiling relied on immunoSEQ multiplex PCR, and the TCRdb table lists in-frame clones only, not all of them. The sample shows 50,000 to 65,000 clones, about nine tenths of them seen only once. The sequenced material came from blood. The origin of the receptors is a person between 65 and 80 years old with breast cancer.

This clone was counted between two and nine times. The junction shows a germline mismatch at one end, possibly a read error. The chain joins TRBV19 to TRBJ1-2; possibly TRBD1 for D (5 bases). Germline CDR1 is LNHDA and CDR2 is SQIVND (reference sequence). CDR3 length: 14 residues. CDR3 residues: CASSIAGHGYGYTF. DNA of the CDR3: TGTGCCAGTAGCATAGCAGGGCACGGCTATGGCTACACCTTC.

The CDR3 region has the DNA TGTGCCAGCAGCTTGGCGGTGGGGGGGCCCGCCTACAATGAGCAGTTCTTC. Translated, it gives CASSLAVGGPAYNEQFF. J is TRBJ2-1 and V is TRBV5-6; maybe TRBD2 (7 bases). Germline CDR1 SGHDT, CDR2 YYEEEE. This CDR3 has 17 amino acids. Deletions cut 0 bases from V and 2 bases from J, with 15 bases between.

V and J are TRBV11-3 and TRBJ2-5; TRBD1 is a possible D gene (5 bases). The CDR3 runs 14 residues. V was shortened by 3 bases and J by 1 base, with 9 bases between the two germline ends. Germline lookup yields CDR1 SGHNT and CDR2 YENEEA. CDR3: CASSFTGVQETQYF. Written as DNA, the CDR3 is TGTGCCAGCAGCTTCACAGGAGTCCAAGAGACCCAGTACTTC.

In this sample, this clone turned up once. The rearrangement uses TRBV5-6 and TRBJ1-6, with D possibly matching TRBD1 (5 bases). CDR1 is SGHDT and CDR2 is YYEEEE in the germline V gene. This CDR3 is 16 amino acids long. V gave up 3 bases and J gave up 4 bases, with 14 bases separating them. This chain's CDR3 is CASSSFLTVYNSPLHF. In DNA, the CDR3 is TGTGCCAGCAGCTCCTTCTTGACAGTGTATAATTCACCCCTCCACTTT. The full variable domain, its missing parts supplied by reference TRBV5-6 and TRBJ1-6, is DAGVTQSPTHLIKTRGQQVTLRCSPKSGHDTVSWYQQALGQGPQFIFQYYEEEERQRGNFPDRFSGHQFPNYSSELNVNALLLGDSALYLCASSSFLTVYNSPLHFGNGTRLTVT.

For the CDR3, the DNA is TGCGCCAGCAGCCCGGGACAGGGGTCATATCAGCCCCAGCATTTT. Protein: CASSPGQGSYQPQHF. The J gene is TRBJ1-5, the V gene TRBV4-3; 10 nucleotides line up with TRBD1. CDR3 size: 15 residues. V lost 4 bases to trimming and J lost 5 bases; unmatched junction nucleotides: 5. Germline CDR1 reads LGHNA; CDR2 reads YSLEER.

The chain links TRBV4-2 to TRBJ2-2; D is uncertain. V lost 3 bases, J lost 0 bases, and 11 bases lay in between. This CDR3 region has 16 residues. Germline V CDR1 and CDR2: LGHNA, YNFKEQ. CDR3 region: CASSQPARSNTGELFF. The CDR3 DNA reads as TGTGCCAGCAGCCAGCCCGCCAGGTCGAACACCGGGGAGCTGTTTTTT.